The T cell receptor (beta chain) described here comes from a study of T cell responses to AZD1222 COVID-19 vaccine. Overall study results and limits: Along spike, vaccine-associated CD4 TCRs were found throughout, with dominance at 160-218 and 743-854.

CDR3 length equals 12 residues. Trimming removed 5 bases from V and 6 bases from J, with 8 bases in between. From germline, CDR1 is SEHNR and CDR2 FQNEAQ (reference sequence). With respect to this clone: The antigen remains unidentified.

The assay was immunoSEQ multiplex PCR, and TCRdb's table has in-frame clones only and misses some. The sample records roughly 81,000 clones, 75% to 90% being singletons. V usage is TRBV7-9 and J usage is TRBJ2-1, with no clear D. The receptor's source is an adult in good health. The sequencing here drew on peripheral blood, taken on day 0 of AZD1222 vaccination. The CDR3 reads CASSTPTNEQFF. The CDR3 coding sequence is TGTGCCAGCAGCACCCCTACCAATGAGCAGTTCTTC.